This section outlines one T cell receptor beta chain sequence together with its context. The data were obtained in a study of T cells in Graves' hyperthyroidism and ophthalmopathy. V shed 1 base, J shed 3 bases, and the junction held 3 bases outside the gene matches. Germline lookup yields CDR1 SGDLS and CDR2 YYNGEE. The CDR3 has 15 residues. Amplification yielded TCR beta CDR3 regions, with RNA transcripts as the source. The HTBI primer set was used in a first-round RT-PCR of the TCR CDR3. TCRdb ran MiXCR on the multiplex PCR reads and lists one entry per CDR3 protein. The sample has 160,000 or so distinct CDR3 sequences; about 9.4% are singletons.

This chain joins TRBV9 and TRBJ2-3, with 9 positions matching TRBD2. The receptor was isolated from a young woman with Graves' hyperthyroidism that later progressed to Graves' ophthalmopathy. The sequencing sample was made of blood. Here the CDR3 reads CASSVLAGATDTQYF. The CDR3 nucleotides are TGTGCCAGCAGCGTATTAGCGGGGGCTACAGATACGCAGTATTTT. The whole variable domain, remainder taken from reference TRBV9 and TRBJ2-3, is DSGVTQTPKHLITATGQRVTLRCSPRSGDLSVYWYQQSLDQGLQFLIQYYNGEERAKGNILERFSAQQFPDLHSELNLSSLELGDSALYFCASSVLAGATDTQYFGPGTRLTVL.